What follows describes a single T cell receptor (beta chain). Germline CDR1 and CDR2: MNHEY and SMNVEV (reference sequence). The CDR3 sequence is 15 residues long. The germline V and J ends were trimmed by 2 bases and 0 bases, with 8 bases remaining between them. Time point in this sample: pre-sensitization, week 0. Stated treatment: therapeutic diphenylcyclopropenone sensitization with weekly scalp DPC. The sample is drawn from a study of human T cells and chemical hapten exposure. Study information: Sensitization was performed using 2% DPC on a 2 cm by 2 cm upper inner arm skin site.

TCRdb redid the calling of the RACE reads with MiXCR, one entry per CDR3 protein. Of around 350,000 distinct CDR3 sequences listed, roughly 6% are singletons. The source of this sequence is a woman between 18 and 29 years old with alopecia areata. Some clones in this sample may be carry-over from other donors' samples. The sample consisted of whole blood, taken in connection with sensitization to the hapten diphenylcyclopropenone (DPC). The chain carries TRBV27 and TRBJ2-4; D call uncertain. The CDR3 loop reads CASSLRSVAKNIQYF. The CDR3 DNA is TGTGCCAGCAGTTTACGCAGCGTAGCCAAAAACATTCAGTACTTC.